The rows below give T cell receptor beta chains drawn from one sample of a study of blood T cell repertoires in COVID-19. TCRdb's copy holds only in-frame clones and misses some; the assay was immunoSEQ multiplex PCR. The repertoire holds about 64,000 clones, with 88% as singletons. Input material: PBMCs or T cells enriched from blood (not recorded which). These receptors came from a woman between 40 and 55 years old who had recovered from COVID-19. Both conserved end residues are part of each CDR3. The D gene is left open where the match is weak. Part of the rows lack a size; the others show once, few, many or a class for expanded clones.

TRBV4-1	.	TRBJ2-5	.	14	TGCGCCAGCAGCCAAGACGGGAGTACATGGGCCCAGTACTTC	CASSQDGSTWAQYF
TRBV6-5	.	TRBJ1-1	.	13	TGTGCCAGCACCTACGGTCAGGGATCTGAAGCTTTCTTT	CASTYGQGSEAFF
TRBV25-1	few	TRBJ1-1	TRBD1	14	TGTGCCAGCAGTGATCTACAGGGGCCTAGTGAAGCTTTCTTT	CASSDLQGPSEAFF
TRBV5-4	.	TRBJ2-2	.	16	TGTGCCAGCACCCCGGGAGGGGGCGTCTTGCCCGGGGAGCTGTTTTTT	CASTPGGGVLPGELFF
TRBV6-1	few	TRBJ2-3	TRBD1	16	TGTGCCAGCAGTGAACGGGACAGAATTTACACAGATACGCAGTATTTT	CASSERDRIYTDTQYF
TRBV19	.	TRBJ1-2	.	18	TGTGCCAGTAGTGAACCATTAGGGAACCCAAAAGGGGATGATGGCTACACCTTC	CASSEPLGNPKGDDGYTF
TRBV7-9	.	TRBJ1-4	.	12	TGTGCCAGCAGTCGTACTGGTGAAAAACTGTTTTTT	CASSRTGEKLFF
TRBV19	.	TRBJ2-7	TRBD2	16	TGTGCCAGTAGTATAGAGACTAGCGGGGGGCTTGACGAGCAGTACTTC	CASSIETSGGLDEQYF
TRBV11-3	.	TRBJ2-2	.	15	TGTGCCAGCAGCTTCGAGGCGCGGGGCACCGGGGAGCTGTTTTTT	CASSFEARGTGELFF
TRBV7-2	once	TRBJ1-1	.	14	TGTGCCAGCAGGTCCGCCCTTGGGGGCGAGGGAGCTTTCTTT	CASRSALGGEGAFF
TRBV27	.	TRBJ1-5	.	13	TGTGCCAGCAGAAGGAGTCCTAATCAGCCCCAGCATTTT	CASRRSPNQPQHF
TRBV19	.	TRBJ2-5	TRBD2	15	TGTGCCAGTAGTATAGGTAGCGGGGTCCCAGAGACCCAGTACTTC	CASSIGSGVPETQYF
TRBV5-1	.	TRBJ1-1	TRBD1	13	TGCGCCAGCAGCTTCTACAGGGGCACTGAAGCTTTCTTT	CASSFYRGTEAFF
TRBV6-2/TRBV6-3	.	TRBJ2-1	.	11	TGTGCCAGCAGTTATGTCGATGAGCAGTTCTTC	CASSYVDEQFF
TRBV3-1/TRBV3-2	.	TRBJ2-4	.	15	TGTGCCAGCAGCCAATCAAGACTAGCCAAAAACATTCAGTACTTC	CASSQSRLAKNIQYF
TRBV18	.	TRBJ1-1	.	15	TGTGCCAGCTCACCATCCGGACAGTTGAGGACTGAAGCTTTCTTT	CASSPSGQLRTEAFF
TRBV6-1	.	TRBJ1-2	.	17	TGTGCCAGCAGTGAAGCGGTGGGGACTGACTTGAGTTATGGCTACACCTTC	CASSEAVGTDLSYGYTF
TRBV7-9	.	TRBJ2-2	.	13	TGTGCCAGCAGCTTAGTGGTTACAAGGGAGCTGTTTTTT	CASSLVVTRELFF
TRBV29-1	few	TRBJ2-2	.	13	TGCAGCGTAAAGGCCGCAGGCACCGGGGAGCTGTTTTTT	CSVKAAGTGELFF
TRBV19	.	TRBJ1-5	.	12	TGTGCCAGTAGTTATCAGGGTCAGCCCCAGCATTTT	CASSYQGQPQHF
TRBV5-4	once	TRBJ1-1	.	13	TGTGCCAGCAGCTTTCCCCCAAACACTGAAGCTTTCTTT	CASSFPPNTEAFF
TRBV6-5	.	TRBJ1-2	.	13	TGTGCCAGCAGTTCTACAGGGCACTATGGCTACACCTTC	CASSSTGHYGYTF
TRBV27	once	TRBJ2-5	TRBD2	15	TGTGCCAGCAGTCCCCAGGGGACTAGCCAAGAGACCCAGTACTTC	CASSPQGTSQETQYF
TRBV27	.	TRBJ2-3	.	16	TGTGCCAGCAGTTTGCGGGCCGGGACTGGGAAAAATACGCAGTATTTT	CASSLRAGTGKNTQYF
TRBV16	.	TRBJ1-5	.	16	TGTGCCAGCAGCCATTATGGAGGGGTGGGCAATCAGCCCCAGCATTTT	CASSHYGGVGNQPQHF
TRBV7-6	.	TRBJ1-1	.	15	TGTGCCAGCAGCTTGGAGACAGATATGAACACTGAAGCTTTCTTT	CASSLETDMNTEAFF
TRBV6-5	.	TRBJ2-7	.	15	TGTGCCAGCAGCCGGAGCAGCCCTGTAAACTACGAGCAGTACTTC	CASSRSSPVNYEQYF
TRBV5-1	.	TRBJ1-1	TRBD1	14	TGCGCCAGCAGCGGGACAGGGCTGAACACTGAAGCTTTCTTT	CASSGTGLNTEAFF
TRBV10-2	.	TRBJ1-3	.	18	TGCGCCAGCAGTGAGTCCAGGATATTCTTAGGCAAGGGAAACACCATATATTTT	CASSESRIFLGKGNTIYF
TRBV5-1	.	TRBJ2-1	TRBD2	15	TGCGCCAGCAGCTTAACTAGCGGGAGTTACAATGAGCAGTTCTTC	CASSLTSGSYNEQFF
TRBV19	few	TRBJ1-5	.	16	TGTGCCAGTAGTATGCTGGGCAGATCTAGCAATCAGCCCCAGCATTTT	CASSMLGRSSNQPQHF